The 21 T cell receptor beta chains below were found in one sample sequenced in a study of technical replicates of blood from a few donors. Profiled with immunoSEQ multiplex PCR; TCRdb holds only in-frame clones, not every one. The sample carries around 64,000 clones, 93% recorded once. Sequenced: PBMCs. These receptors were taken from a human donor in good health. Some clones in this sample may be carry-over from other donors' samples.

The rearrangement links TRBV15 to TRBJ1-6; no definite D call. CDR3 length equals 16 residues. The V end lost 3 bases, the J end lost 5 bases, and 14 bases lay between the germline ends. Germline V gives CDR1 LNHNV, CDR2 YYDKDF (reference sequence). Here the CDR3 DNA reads TGTGCCACCAGCAGGATCGGAGACCGTCATAATTCACCCCTCCACTTT. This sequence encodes CATSRIGDRHNSPLHF.

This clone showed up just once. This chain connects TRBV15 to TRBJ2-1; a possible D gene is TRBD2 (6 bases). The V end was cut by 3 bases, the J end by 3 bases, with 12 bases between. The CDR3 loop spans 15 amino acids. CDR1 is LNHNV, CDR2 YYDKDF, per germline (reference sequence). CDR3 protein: CATSRTSTGYNEQFF. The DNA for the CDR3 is TGTGCCACCAGCAGGACTAGTACGGGCTACAATGAGCAGTTCTTC.

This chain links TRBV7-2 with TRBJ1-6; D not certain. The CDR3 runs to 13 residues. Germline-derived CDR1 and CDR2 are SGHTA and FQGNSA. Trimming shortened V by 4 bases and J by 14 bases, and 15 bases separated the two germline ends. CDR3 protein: CASSWAERDSLHF. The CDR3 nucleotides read TGTGCCAGCAGCTGGGCGGAGCGGGATTCCCTCCACTTT.

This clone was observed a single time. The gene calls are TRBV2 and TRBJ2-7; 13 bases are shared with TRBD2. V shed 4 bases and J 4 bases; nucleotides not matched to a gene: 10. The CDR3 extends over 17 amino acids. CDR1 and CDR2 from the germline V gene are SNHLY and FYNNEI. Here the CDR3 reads CASSASGTSGIPYEQYF. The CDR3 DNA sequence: TGTGCCAGCAGTGCCTCCGGGACTAGCGGGATACCTTACGAGCAGTACTTC.

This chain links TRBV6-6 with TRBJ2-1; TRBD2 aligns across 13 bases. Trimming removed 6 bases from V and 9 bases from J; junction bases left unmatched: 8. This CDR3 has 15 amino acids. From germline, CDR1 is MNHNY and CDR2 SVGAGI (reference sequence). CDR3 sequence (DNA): TGTGCCAGCAGCCCTACAGGGACTAGCGGGGCTGAGCAGTTCTTC. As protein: CASSPTGTSGAEQFF.

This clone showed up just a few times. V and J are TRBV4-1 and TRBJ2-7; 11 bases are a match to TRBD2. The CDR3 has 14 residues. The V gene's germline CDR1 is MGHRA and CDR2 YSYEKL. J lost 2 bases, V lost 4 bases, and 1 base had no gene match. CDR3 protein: CASSPTSGAYEQYF. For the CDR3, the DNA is TGCGCCAGCAGCCCGACTAGCGGGGCCTACGAGCAGTACTTC.

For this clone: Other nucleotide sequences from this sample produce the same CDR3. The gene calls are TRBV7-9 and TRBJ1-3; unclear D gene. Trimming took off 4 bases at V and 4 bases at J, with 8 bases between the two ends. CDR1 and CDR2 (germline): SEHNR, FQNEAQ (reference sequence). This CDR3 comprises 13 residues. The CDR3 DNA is TGTGCCAGCAGCTCCAGGAGGGGAAACACCATATATTTT. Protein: CASSSRRGNTIYF.

The CDR3 region is CASSQLGQGSGELFF. The CDR3 DNA reads TGCGCCAGCAGCCAATTGGGACAGGGGAGCGGGGAGCTGTTTTTT. The chain uses TRBV4-3 and TRBJ2-2; TRBD1 agrees at 10 bases. Per the germline V gene, CDR1 is LGHNA and CDR2 is YSLEER. The trim removed 2 bases at V and 7 bases at J, leaving 4 bases unmatched. The CDR3 sequence is 15 residues long.

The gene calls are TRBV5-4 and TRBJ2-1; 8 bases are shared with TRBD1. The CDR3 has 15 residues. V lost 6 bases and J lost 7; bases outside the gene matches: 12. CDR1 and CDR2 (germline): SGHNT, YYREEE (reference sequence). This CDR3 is CASTLDRGAKNEQFF. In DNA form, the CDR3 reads TGTGCCAGCACTCTCGACAGGGGCGCAAAGAATGAGCAGTTCTTC.

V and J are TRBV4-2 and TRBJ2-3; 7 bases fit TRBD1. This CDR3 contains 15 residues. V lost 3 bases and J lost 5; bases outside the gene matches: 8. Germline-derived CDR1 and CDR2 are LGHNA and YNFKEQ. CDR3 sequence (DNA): TGTGCCAGCAGCCAGTACACAGGGGATGGAGATACGCAGTATTTT. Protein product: CASSQYTGDGDTQYF.

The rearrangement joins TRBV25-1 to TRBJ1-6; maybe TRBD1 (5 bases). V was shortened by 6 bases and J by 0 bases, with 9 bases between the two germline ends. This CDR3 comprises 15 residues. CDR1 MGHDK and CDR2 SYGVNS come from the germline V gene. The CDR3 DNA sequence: TGTGCCAGCAGGGGGGGGAGCTCCTATAATTCACCCCTCCACTTT. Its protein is CASRGGSSYNSPLHF.

The CDR3 DNA sequence: TGCGCCAGCAGCACCGGACAGCTTGCGAACACTGAAGCTTTCTTT. Protein product: CASSTGQLANTEAFF. The V call is TRBV5-1, the J call TRBJ1-1, with D perhaps TRBD1 (6 bases). CDR3 length equals 15 residues. Germline lookup yields CDR1 SGHRS and CDR2 YFSETQ. V was pared by 4 bases and J by 1 base, with 14 bases between. The complete variable domain, with remaining parts taken from reference TRBV5-1 and TRBJ1-1, reads KAGVTQTPRYLIKTRGQQVTLSCSPISGHRSVSWYQQTPGQGLQFLFEYFSETQRNKGNFPGRFSGRQFSNSRSEMNVSTLELGDSALYLCASSTGQLANTEAFFGQGTRLTVV.

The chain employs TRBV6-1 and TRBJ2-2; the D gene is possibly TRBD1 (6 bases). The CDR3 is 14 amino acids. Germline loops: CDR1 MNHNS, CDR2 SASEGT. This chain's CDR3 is CALRQGFDTGELFF. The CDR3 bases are TGTGCGCTACGCCAGGGGTTTGACACCGGGGAGCTGTTTTTT.

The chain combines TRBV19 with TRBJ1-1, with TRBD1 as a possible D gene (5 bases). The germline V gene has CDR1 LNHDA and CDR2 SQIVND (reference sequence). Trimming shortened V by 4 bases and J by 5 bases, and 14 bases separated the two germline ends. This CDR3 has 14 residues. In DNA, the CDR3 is TGTGCCAGTAGTAGGGGACTCAAAGGGACTGAAGCTTTCTTT. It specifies CASSRGLKGTEAFF.

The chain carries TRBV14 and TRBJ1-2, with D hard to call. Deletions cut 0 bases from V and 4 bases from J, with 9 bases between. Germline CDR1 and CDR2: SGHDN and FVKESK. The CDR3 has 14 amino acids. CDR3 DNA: TGTGCCAGCAGCCAAGATCTTCGGGGCTATGGCTACACCTTC. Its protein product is CASSQDLRGYGYTF. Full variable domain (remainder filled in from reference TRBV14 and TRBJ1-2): EAGVTQFPSHSVIEKGQTVTLRCDPISGHDNLYWYRRVMGKEIKFLLHFVKESKQDESGMPNNRFLAERTGGTYSTLKVQPAELEDSGVYFCASSQDLRGYGYTFGSGTRLTVV.

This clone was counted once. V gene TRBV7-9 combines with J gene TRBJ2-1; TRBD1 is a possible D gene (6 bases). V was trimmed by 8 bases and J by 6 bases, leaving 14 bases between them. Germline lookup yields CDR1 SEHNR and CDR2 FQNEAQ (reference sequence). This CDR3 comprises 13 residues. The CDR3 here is CASSPQGFNEQFF. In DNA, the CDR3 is TGTGCCAGCTCTCCCCAGGGGTTCAATGAGCAGTTCTTC.

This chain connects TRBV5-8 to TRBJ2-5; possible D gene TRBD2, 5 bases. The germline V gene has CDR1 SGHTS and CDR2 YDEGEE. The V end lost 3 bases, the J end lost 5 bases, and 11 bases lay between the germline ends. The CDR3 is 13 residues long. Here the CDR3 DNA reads TGTGCCAGCAGCTCCTGGGGAGAGGAGACCCAGTACTTC. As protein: CASSSWGEETQYF.

DNA for the CDR3: TGTGCCAGCAGCTCTTTCGGCCTAGCGGGGGGCCGAATCACCGGGGAGCTGTTTTTT. Translated: CASSSFGLAGGRITGELFF. The V gene is TRBV5-4, the J gene TRBJ2-2; 11 bases align to TRBD2. The germline gives CDR1 SGHNT, CDR2 YYREEE (reference sequence). The CDR3 runs 19 residues. V trimming: 3 bases; J trimming: 4 bases; junction bases outside the gene matches: 14.

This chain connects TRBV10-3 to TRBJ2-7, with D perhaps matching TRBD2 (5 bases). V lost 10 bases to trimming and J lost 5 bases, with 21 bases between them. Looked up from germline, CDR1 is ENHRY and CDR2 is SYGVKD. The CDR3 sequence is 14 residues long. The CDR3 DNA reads TGTGCCACCCGGGGTTCTGGAGCCGGTGACGAGCAGTACTTC. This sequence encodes CATRGSGAGDEQYF.

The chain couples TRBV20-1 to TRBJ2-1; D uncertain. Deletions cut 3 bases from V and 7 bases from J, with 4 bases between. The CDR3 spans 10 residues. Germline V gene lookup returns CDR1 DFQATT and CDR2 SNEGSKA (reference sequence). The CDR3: CSASTNEQFF. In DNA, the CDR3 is TGCAGTGCTAGTACTAATGAGCAGTTCTTC.

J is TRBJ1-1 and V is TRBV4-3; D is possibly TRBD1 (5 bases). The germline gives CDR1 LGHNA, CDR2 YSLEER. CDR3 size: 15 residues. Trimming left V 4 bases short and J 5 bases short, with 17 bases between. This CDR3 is CASSLRQNYHTEAFF. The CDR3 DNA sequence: TGCGCCAGCAGCCTTCGACAGAATTATCATACTGAAGCTTTCTTT.